The next 6 T cell receptor beta chains were all read from a single sample in a study of T cell responses to AZD1222 COVID-19 vaccine. Clones were sequenced by immunoSEQ multiplex PCR, and TCRdb holds only the in-frame ones, with some missing. The sample includes 150,000 to 200,000 clones, 85% to 95% of them seen just once. Specimen: peripheral blood, collected on day 0 of AZD1222 vaccination. These receptors all come from an adult in good health.

This chain uses TRBV24-1 with TRBJ1-5; 8 bases line up with TRBD1. V shed 4 bases and J 4 bases; nucleotides not matched to a gene: 5. The CDR3 is made up of 15 amino acids. From germline, CDR1 is KGHDR and CDR2 SFDVKD. This chain's CDR3 is CATSEGGQANQPQHF. The CDR3 DNA reads as TGTGCCACCAGTGAGGGGGGACAGGCAAATCAGCCCCAGCATTTT.

V usage is TRBV2 and J usage is TRBJ1-4; D gene uncertain. V lost 2 bases and J 4 bases, leaving 14 bases between the germline ends. The CDR3 loop spans 16 amino acids. Germline V gene sequence: CDR1 SNHLY, CDR2 FYNNEI. Here the CDR3 reads CASSEFVPEVNEKLFF. The CDR3 DNA sequence: TGTGCCAGCAGTGAATTTGTGCCGGAGGTTAATGAAAAACTGTTTTTT.

The V call is TRBV30, the J call TRBJ1-5; D is possibly TRBD1 (5 bases). In germline, CDR1 is GTSNPN, CDR2 SVGIG (reference sequence). The ends were cut back, 3 bases at V and 3 bases at J, with 9 bases in the middle. The CDR3 runs to 13 residues. CDR3 sequence (DNA): TGTGCCTGGAGGGCGGGGGACAATCAGCCCCAGCATTTT. Its protein product is CAWRAGDNQPQHF. Drawing the rest from reference TRBV30 and TRBJ1-5, the complete variable domain is SQTIHQWPATLVQPVGSPLSLECTVEGTSNPNLYWYRQAAGRGLQLLFYSVGIGQISSEVPQNLSASRPQDRQFILSSKKLLLSDSGFYLCAWRAGDNQPQHFGDGTRLSIL.

The chain is built from TRBV7-6 and TRBJ2-3; 7 bases match TRBD1. The CDR3 covers 18 residues. The trim removed 5 bases at V and 0 bases at J, leaving 14 bases unmatched. Per the germline V gene, CDR1 is SGHVS and CDR2 is FNYEAQ. The CDR3 reads CASSINDGTAASTDTQYF. The CDR3 coding sequence is TGTGCCAGCAGCATTAACGACGGGACAGCTGCTAGCACAGATACGCAGTATTTT. Full variable domain (outside the CDR3, taken from reference TRBV7-6 and TRBJ2-3): GAGVSQSPRYKVTKRGQDVALRCDPISGHVSLYWYRQALGQGPEFLTYFNYEAQQDKSGLPNDRFSAERPEGSISTLTIQRTEQRDSAMYRCASSINDGTAASTDTQYFGPGTRLTVL.

The chain uses TRBV27 and TRBJ1-2; the D is unclear. The germline V gene encodes CDR1 MNHEY and CDR2 SMNVEV (reference sequence). Trimming stripped 10 bases from V and 6 bases from J, with 21 bases between. The length of the CDR3 is 14 residues. CDR3 nucleotide sequence: TGTGCCACCGCGCAAGGAGGAGGATTCGATGGCTACACCTTC. This encodes CATAQGGGFDGYTF.

The chain has TRBV19 and TRBJ1-1; possibly TRBD1 for D (5 bases). Between the trimmed V and J ends, which lost 5 bases and 0 bases, there was a span of 13 bases. This CDR3 has 15 residues. CDR1 is LNHDA, CDR2 SQIVND, per germline (reference sequence). The CDR3 sequence is CASSRAGVMNTEAFF. As DNA, the CDR3 is TGTGCCAGTAGTCGGGCGGGGGTGATGAACACTGAAGCTTTCTTT.